A single sample gave rise to the 3 T cell receptor beta chains below, sequenced in a study of shared clonotypes between healthy human individuals (dated by TCRdb to about 2020). Receptors were amplified or captured by the immunoSEQ multiplex PCR assay. TCRdb's version of the immuneACCESS table is confined to in-frame rearrangements and falls short of the full clone set. An unresolved V gene accounts for under half of the shortfall where checked; the remainder is of unknown origin. This sample holds about 2.4 million clones; 80% to 95% were observed only once. 0.36% of the sample is held by the ten biggest clonotypes. Sequenced: naive CD4+ T cells from PBMCs. In the paper's terms, the cell subset or site label means: CD45RA+ positively selected. These receptors came from a man aged 18 to 30 in good health. Some clones in this sample may be carry-over from other donors' samples.

The chain combines TRBV2 with TRBJ1-6; D call uncertain. The CDR3 is 11 residues long. Trimming took 7 bases from V and 10 from J, leaving 8 bases between them. Germline V gene lookup returns CDR1 SNHLY and CDR2 FYNNEI. In nucleotides, the CDR3 is TGTGCCAGCAAAGAGGACTCACCCCTCCACTTT. Residues: CASKEDSPLHF.

J is TRBJ2-5 and V is TRBV6-1; a weak D match, TRBD2 (6 bases). Germline CDR1 and CDR2: MNHNS and SASEGT. The CDR3 loop spans 13 amino acids. Trimming removed 1 base from V and 5 bases from J, with 8 bases in between. CDR3 DNA sequence: TGTGCCAGCAGTGAAGGGGAGGTTGAGACCCAGTACTTC. This translates into CASSEGEVETQYF.

The table lists this clone with a few counts. The chain couples TRBV27 to TRBJ1-1; tentative D call: TRBD1 (5 bases). Germline values: CDR1 MNHEY, CDR2 SMNVEV (reference sequence). Trimming removed 4 bases from V and 4 bases from J, with 13 bases in between. This CDR3 is built from 14 residues. The chain's CDR3 is CASSSDSWGTEAFF. The CDR3 DNA is TGTGCCAGCAGTTCTGACAGTTGGGGCACTGAAGCTTTCTTT.